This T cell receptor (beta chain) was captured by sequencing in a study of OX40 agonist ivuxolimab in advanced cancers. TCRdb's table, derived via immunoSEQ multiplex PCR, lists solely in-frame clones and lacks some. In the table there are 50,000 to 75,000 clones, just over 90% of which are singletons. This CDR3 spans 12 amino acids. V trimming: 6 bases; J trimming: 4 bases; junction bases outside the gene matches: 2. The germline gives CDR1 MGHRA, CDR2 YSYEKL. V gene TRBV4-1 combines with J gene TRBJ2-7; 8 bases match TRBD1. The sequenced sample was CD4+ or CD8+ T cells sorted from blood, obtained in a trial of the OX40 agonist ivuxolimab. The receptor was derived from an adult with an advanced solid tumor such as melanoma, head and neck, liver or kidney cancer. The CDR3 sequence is CASRDRDYEQYF. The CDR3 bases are TGCGCCAGCAGGGACAGGGATTACGAGCAGTACTTC.